Listed below are T cell receptor beta chains from one sample, sequenced in a study of blood T cell repertoires in COVID-19. Generated by immunoSEQ multiplex PCR, the TCRdb table keeps only in-frame clones and is missing some. The data contain some 62,000 clones, 80% to 90% of them singletons. The sequenced material came from peripheral blood. The receptors here all came from a human donor in a cohort sampled during active COVID-19. Each CDR3 is given with its conserved first and last residue. D genes are given only for firm matches. Rows give clone size only sometimes, using once, few, many, or a class for an expanded clone.

abundance,j_gene,d_gene,v_gene,CDR3nt,CDR3aa
NA,TRBJ2-1,NA,TRBV10-3,TGTGCCATCAGTGACCCCGCCGGGCGGGTTTACAATGAGCAGTTCTTC,CAISDPAGRVYNEQFF
NA,TRBJ2-1,TRBD2,TRBV19,TGTGCCAGTAGTCCCGTTGGATTGCGGGGGACCAATGAGCAGTTCTTC,CASSPVGLRGTNEQFF
NA,TRBJ2-7,NA,TRBV28,TGTGCCAGCAGTTCCCTGGGGGCCTTTGGCTACGAGCAGTACTTC,CASSSLGAFGYEQYF
once,TRBJ2-7,NA,TRBV19,TGTGCCAGTAGTACAGGTGCCACCTACGAGCAGTACTTC,CASSTGATYEQYF
NA,TRBJ1-2,TRBD1,TRBV2,TGTGCCAGCACCCTGGACAGGCGAACGGATGGCTACACCTTC,CASTLDRRTDGYTF
NA,TRBJ2-3,NA,TRBV12-5,TGTGCTAGTGGTTTGGACTTCACAGATACGCAGTATTTT,CASGLDFTDTQYF
NA,TRBJ2-1,TRBD1,TRBV23-1,TGCGCCAGCAGTCAATCAGGACAGGGGTTCTTC,CASSQSGQGFF
NA,TRBJ1-2,TRBD1,TRBV6-5,TGTGCCAGCAGGGGCAGCACAGGGGATTATGGCTACACCTTC,CASRGSTGDYGYTF
few,TRBJ1-2,TRBD1,TRBV7-9,TGTGCCAGCAGCCAGGGGGGACAGCCCTATGGCTACACCTTC,CASSQGGQPYGYTF
NA,TRBJ1-5,NA,TRBV28,TGTGCCAGCAGTTTGGTCAGGGTCGGTCAGCCCCAGCATTTT,CASSLVRVGQPQHF
NA,TRBJ2-7,NA,TRBV14,TGTGCCAGCAGCCGCGCAGGGAGGTCCGAGCAGTACTTC,CASSRAGRSEQYF
NA,TRBJ2-1,NA,TRBV11-2,TGTGCCAGCAGCCCCTGGTCAAGGTCCGAGGGTGAGCAGTTCTTC,CASSPWSRSEGEQFF
NA,TRBJ2-7,NA,TRBV18,TGTGCCAGCTCAGACAGCTCCTACGAGCAGTACTTC,CASSDSSYEQYF
NA,TRBJ2-1,TRBD2,TRBV5-1,TGCGCCAGCAGCTTGGTTCGGACTAGCGGGAGACGGAATGAGCAGTTCTTC,CASSLVRTSGRRNEQFF
once,TRBJ2-1,TRBD1,TRBV28,TGTGCCAGCAGTCAGACCGGGACAGAGTCCTACAATGAGCAGTTCTTC,CASSQTGTESYNEQFF
NA,TRBJ2-3,TRBD2,TRBV7-2,TGTGCCAGCAGCTTTGGAAGCGGGGGCACAGATACGCAGTATTTT,CASSFGSGGTDTQYF
NA,TRBJ1-1,NA,TRBV18,TGTGCCAGCTCCTCCCACGCCCGGGTCATGAACACTGAAGCTTTCTTT,CASSSHARVMNTEAFF
NA,TRBJ1-1,NA,TRBV7-8,TGTGCCAGTAGCTTAGTACGAGGGACTGAAGCTTTCTTT,CASSLVRGTEAFF
NA,TRBJ1-2,NA,TRBV3-1/TRBV3-2,TGTGCCAGCAGCCGAATGCTAGGTGGCTACACCTTC,CASSRMLGGYTF
NA,TRBJ2-1,NA,TRBV27,TGTGCCAGCAGTTTAAGCCTTAGGGGGGGTGAGCAGTTCTTC,CASSLSLRGGEQFF
NA,TRBJ2-1,TRBD2,TRBV25-1,TGTGCCAGCAGTGAAAGAGGACTAGCGGGAACCAATGAGCAGTTCTTC,CASSERGLAGTNEQFF
NA,TRBJ1-4,TRBD1,TRBV5-6,TGTGCCAGCAGCCGGACAGGGGACGCAACTAATGAAAAACTGTTTTTT,CASSRTGDATNEKLFF
NA,TRBJ2-3,TRBD2,TRBV19,TGTGCCAGTAGTGACAGACTAGCGGGTCGCACAGATACGCAGTATTTT,CASSDRLAGRTDTQYF
NA,TRBJ1-3,TRBD1,TRBV25-1,TGTGCCAGCAGTGAACTCGGACAGGGCGCTGGAAACACCATATATTTT,CASSELGQGAGNTIYF
NA,TRBJ1-5,NA,TRBV7-2,TGTGCCAGCAGCTTAGGGGGGGGGTTTAGCAATCAGCCCCAGCATTTT,CASSLGGGFSNQPQHF
NA,TRBJ1-2,NA,TRBV6-2/TRBV6-3,TGTGCCAGCAGCATACAGGGCCCGTTTCCAGGTGGCTACACCTTC,CASSIQGPFPGGYTF
NA,TRBJ2-3,TRBD1,TRBV19,TGTGCCAGTAGTACCCGACAGGGAACAGATACGCAGTATTTT,CASSTRQGTDTQYF
NA,TRBJ1-1,NA,TRBV18,TGTGCCAGCTCACCCCAGGGTGGAAACACTGAAGCTTTCTTT,CASSPQGGNTEAFF
NA,TRBJ2-3,NA,TRBV27,TGTGCCAGCAGTTTAAGGCAGGTTGGGACAGATACGCAGTATTTT,CASSLRQVGTDTQYF
NA,TRBJ1-3,NA,TRBV7-2,TGTGCCAACACCCAGTGGGGGGGCGGAGGAGGAAACACCATATATTTT,CANTQWGGGGGNTIYF
once,TRBJ2-2,NA,TRBV2,TGTGCCAGCAGGAACGGGGAGACCGGGGAGCTGTTTTTT,CASRNGETGELFF
NA,TRBJ2-1,TRBD1,TRBV15,TGTGCCACCAGCAGAGCCGGACAGGGTGGTAATGAGCAGTTCTTC,CATSRAGQGGNEQFF
NA,TRBJ1-2,TRBD1,TRBV27,TGTGCCAGCAGTTTAGGGGGCAGGGGGAACTATGGCTACACCTTC,CASSLGGRGNYGYTF
few,TRBJ1-6,TRBD1,TRBV7-8,TGTGCCAGCAGCTACTCCGGGACAGGGGGGACGGCCCTCCACTTT,CASSYSGTGGTALHF
once,TRBJ2-4,NA,TRBV19,TGTGCCAGTAGTGAAAGAAGGGGGGGAAACATTCAGTACTTC,CASSERRGGNIQYF
NA,TRBJ2-1,NA,TRBV7-8,TGTGCCAGCAGCCAAACCAGGATTAGCTCCTACAATGAGCAGTTCTTC,CASSQTRISSYNEQFF
NA,TRBJ2-5,NA,TRBV7-2,TGTGCCAGCAGCTTAGCCGGTCTTTCTGTAGAGACCCAGTACTTC,CASSLAGLSVETQYF
NA,TRBJ1-2,NA,TRBV21-1,TGTGCCAGCAGCGCCTACAGGGAATTCATCTATGGCTACACCTTC,CASSAYREFIYGYTF
NA,TRBJ2-7,TRBD1,TRBV18,TGTGCCAGCTCACAACGGACAGGGGCACTCGACGAGCAGTACTTC,CASSQRTGALDEQYF
once,TRBJ2-7,NA,TRBV6-6,TGTGCCAGCAGTTACTCTACAGGCGCTACCTACGAGCAGTACTTC,CASSYSTGATYEQYF
few,TRBJ2-7,TRBD2,TRBV6-5,TGTGCCAGCAGGGGCGGGGGTAGGGGCTACGAGCAGTACTTC,CASRGGGRGYEQYF
NA,TRBJ2-1,TRBD2,TRBV5-1,TGCGCCAGCAGCCCGGGTCTAGCGGGAGCCTACAATGAGCAGTTCTTC,CASSPGLAGAYNEQFF
NA,TRBJ1-6,TRBD1,TRBV5-8,TGTGCCAGCAGCCCTGGACAGGGGGTTTATTCACCCCTCCACTTT,CASSPGQGVYSPLHF
NA,TRBJ2-2,TRBD1,TRBV5-8,TGTGCCAGCAGCTGGGGACAGGGTGACACCGGGGAGCTGTTTTTT,CASSWGQGDTGELFF
NA,TRBJ1-1,TRBD1,TRBV5-6,TGTGCCAGCAGCTTGATCTCAGGGGGCCAAACTGAAGCTTTCTTT,CASSLISGGQTEAFF
NA,TRBJ1-1,NA,TRBV5-6,TGTGCCAGCAGCACCCGGGCCCAGGGGAACACTGAAGCTTTCTTT,CASSTRAQGNTEAFF